This TCR beta chain was identified during a study of blood T cell repertoires in COVID-19. This CDR3 has 15 amino acids. Germline CDR1 reads SGHRS; CDR2 reads YFSETQ. With V trimmed by 3 bases and J by 4 bases, 4 bases remained unmatched. Profiled with immunoSEQ multiplex PCR; TCRdb holds only in-frame clones, not every one. The profile shows under 95,000 clones, approximately 89% of them singletons. The material sequenced was peripheral blood. The receptor was isolated from a man aged 50 to 59 with COVID-19, enrolled during active disease. The chain employs TRBV5-1 and TRBJ2-2, with TRBD1 matching over 9 bases. CDR3 in amino acids: CASSSYRGPTGELFF. CDR3 DNA: TGCGCCAGCAGCTCGTACAGGGGGCCCACCGGGGAGCTGTTTTTT.